Listed here is a single TCR beta chain. Its specificity is unknown. The junction had 7 bases not matched to a gene; V was cut back by 3 bases and J by 1 base. CDR1 is SGHTA and CDR2 is FQGNSA in the germline V gene. The CDR3 covers 17 residues. PCR used 60 Vbeta primers and 13 Jbeta primers. Only in-frame clones appear in the TCRdb table, and some are missing; sequencing was by immunoSEQ multiplex PCR. Of tens of thousands of clones in the sample, roughly four fifths were seen once. The data derive from a study of cytomegalovirus exposure and HLA in healthy donors. General observations from the study: Reportedly, cytomegalovirus status was diagnosed with high sensitivity and specificity. Most observed TCR sequences were rare, whereas some public TCRs were detected in many donors. Some TCR beta chains (around 180 of them) were listed as cytomegalovirus-associated. An analysis that was carried out later associated 15,000 to 20,000 TCR beta sequences with HLA alleles at 0.05 false discovery rate.

Sequences were obtained from PBMCs. The rearrangement links TRBV7-2 to TRBJ2-1, with TRBD2 matching 9 bases. This receptor was identified in a man aged 45-60 years in good health and CMV-seronegative. The CDR3 loop is CASSFGGGATSYNEQFF. CDR3 sequence (DNA): TGTGCCAGCAGCTTTGGCGGGGGGGCCACGTCCTACAATGAGCAGTTCTTC.